These T cell receptor beta chains were read from a single sample in a study of monozygotic twins with inflammatory bowel disease. TCRdb re-called the 5' RACE reads, yielding one record per CDR3 amino acid sequence without DNA. The table lists around 220,000 distinct CDR3 sequences. The sample consisted of blood. These TCRs come from a human donor with ulcerative colitis or Crohn's disease, or a healthy co-twin of an affected twin (not recorded which). CDR3s include the opening cysteine and the closing phenylalanine or tryptophan.

j_call | v_call | cdr3_aa
TRBJ1-2 | TRBV6-1 | CASSEMARGGYTF
TRBJ2-5 | TRBV12-3/TRBV12-4 | CASSLAQTPKSETQYF
TRBJ1-2 | TRBV2 | CASGRDTKGYGYTF
TRBJ1-5 | TRBV7-8 | CASSSTSRTVSQPQHF
TRBJ1-4 | TRBV3-1 | CASSPFGVNEKLFF
TRBJ2-5 | TRBV7-9 | CASSLAIGRQQETQYF
TRBJ2-2 | TRBV7-2 | CASSSLPGHTGELFF
TRBJ2-1 | TRBV12-3/TRBV12-4 | CASSLEARYNEQFF
TRBJ1-2 | TRBV7-2 | CASSEGQGVSYGYTF
TRBJ1-1 | TRBV3-1 | CASSQGLMDTEAFF
TRBJ2-5 | TRBV12-3/TRBV12-4 | CASTLGRGLRETQYF
TRBJ2-6 | TRBV11-2 | CASSLTGDLVGVLTF
TRBJ2-7 | TRBV20-1 | CSARDRGALPGLAYEQYF
TRBJ2-1 | TRBV19 | CASSGRGPSDEQFF
TRBJ2-3 | TRBV7-2 | CASSLLVDTQYF
TRBJ1-5 | TRBV10-3 | CAISESSGNQPQHF
TRBJ2-1 | TRBV27 | CASSLSSYNEQFF
TRBJ1-2 | TRBV7-8 | CASSLAGASPGGYGYTF
TRBJ2-2 | TRBV28 | CASSSPAGGSGGELFF
TRBJ1-3 | TRBV12-3/TRBV12-4 | CASSIGRDTIYF
TRBJ2-1 | TRBV20-1 | CSGSGVDNEQFF
TRBJ2-1 | TRBV19 | CASSIAGVPNEQFF
TRBJ2-7 | TRBV3-1 | CASSQQKGGQYF
TRBJ1-1 | TRBV5-6 | CASSLNRPGTEAFF
TRBJ2-3 | TRBV24-1 | CATSSSRTGRDTQYF
TRBJ2-1 | TRBV19 | CASRDLAGGPYNEQFF
TRBJ2-5 | TRBV4-2 | CASSQEGETQYF
TRBJ2-5 | TRBV7-2 | CASSLGGGRETQYF